This T cell receptor beta chain was obtained from a study of CD8+ T cells in alopecia areata. Sequencing relied on a cDNA template that was reverse transcribed from extracted RNA. Produced via immunoSEQ multiplex PCR; TCRdb's table is partial and in-frame only. The sample yields about 34,000 clones, around 50% seen once. Concerning this clone itself: Its antigen remains unidentified.

Regarding the study as a whole: Scalp repertoires also include resident alphabeta T cells from normal skin. Relative to normal scalp, lesional scalp, especially alopecia totalis/universalis, showed higher clonality.

The CDR3 length is 13 residues. Germline V gives CDR1 SGHKS, CDR2 YYEKEE (reference sequence). Deletions cut 1 base from V and 4 bases from J, with 8 bases between. The source material was NKG2D-high CD8+ T cells sorted from blood. The J gene is TRBJ1-2, the V gene TRBV5-5; no reliable D call. This TCR was sampled from a human donor with alopecia areata. DNA for the CDR3: TGTGCCAGCAGCTTGTTCCAAGCCTATGGCTACACCTTC. It specifies CASSLFQAYGYTF.